This entry describes one T cell receptor beta chain. This sample was included in a study of blood T cell repertoires in COVID-19. Germline CDR1 is MDHEN and CDR2 is SYDVKM. The CDR3 is made up of 13 amino acids. V shed 3 bases and J shed 6 bases, with 11 bases lying between them. Original methodology: Reference gene primer amplification yielded estimated nucleated cell counts. Some clones are missing from TCRdb's copy, which holds only in-frame ones; the method was immunoSEQ multiplex PCR. The D gene and trimming were derived from the DNA, and the V and J assignments and clone size from that table. Among about 280,000 clones listed, 85% were seen once.

The sequence was collected from a man aged 45-60 years with active or convalescent COVID-19. The sample was peripheral blood. The V call is TRBV28, the J call TRBJ1-2; D is ambiguous. CDR3 nucleotide sequence: TGTGCCAGCAGTTTTCTCGGGTTAAATGGCTACACCTTC. As protein: CASSFLGLNGYTF.